The 3 T cell receptor beta chains listed next were all sequenced from one sample in a study of vaccination effects on CD4 cells after COVID-19. No antigen has been assigned to these receptors. Ahead of sequencing, the ViraFEST assay grew antigen-specific CD4+ T cells using viral peptide pools. Culture lasted 10 days before CD4+ T cell isolation. Either the BNT162b2 or mRNA-1273 vaccine was given to participants in two doses. Repertoires were generated with immunoSEQ multiplex PCR, while TCRdb's copy carries only in-frame clones and drops some. Of tens of thousands of clones in the sample, 76% are singletons; the top ten hold around 0.9%. The specimen was CD4+ T cells from PBMCs cultured with HCoV-OC43 spike peptides, collected after COVID-19 vaccination. Described subset: HCoV-OC43 spike overlapping peptide pool stimulation. Receptors originate from a human donor who received a COVID-19 vaccine.

The chain is built from TRBV6-5 and TRBJ1-5; 8 bases line up with TRBD1. V dropped 4 bases and J dropped 11; count of bases not matched to a gene: 10. CDR3 length equals 14 residues. Germline lookup yields CDR1 MNHEY and CDR2 SVGAGI. The CDR3 DNA follows: TGTGCCAGCAGTTCGGACAGGGCGGGGAGGACCCAGCATTTT. As protein: CASSSDRAGRTQHF.

In its sample, this clone was seen once. J is TRBJ1-4 and V is TRBV18; TRBD1 matches at 11 bases. The CDR3 has 15 amino acids. Germline loops: CDR1 KGHSH, CDR2 LQKENI. V was clipped by 6 bases and J by 7 bases; unmatched bases: 7. CDR3 sequence reads: CASSSDRGHAEKLFF. CDR3 bases: TGTGCCAGCTCGTCGGACAGGGGGCATGCTGAAAAACTGTTTTTT.

This chain links TRBV6-2 or TRBV6-3 with TRBJ2-7; 9 nucleotides agree with TRBD1. This CDR3 spans 19 amino acids. J gave up 0 bases and V 2 bases, and 14 bases lay outside the gene matches. Germline V gives CDR1 MNHEY, CDR2 SVGEGT. The CDR3 DNA reads as TGTGCCAGCAGTTACCGGAACTGGGGTAGGACAGGGGACTCCTACGAGCAGTACGTC. As protein: CASSYRNWGRTGDSYEQYV.